Below, one T cell receptor (beta chain) is given with its context. Its antigen is still unknown. The data were produced by immunoSEQ multiplex PCR, yet TCRdb's version contains in-frame clones alone and is incomplete. The sample includes approximately 100,000 clones, approximately 87% of them seen just once. Germline assignment: CDR1 MNHEY and CDR2 SVGEGT. CDR3 length: 14 amino acids. V lost 5 bases, J lost 4 bases, and 14 bases lay in between. This specimen belongs to a study of T cell responses to AZD1222 COVID-19 vaccine. Whole-study results and caveats: Spike-specific TCR breadth and depth grew following two AZD1222 doses. Per reports, nearly half of all spike-specific TCRs target regions that are unmutated in variants. Along spike, vaccine-associated CD4 TCRs were found throughout, with dominance at 160-218 and 743-854. Seropositive at baseline were only a handful of AZD1222 recipients.

This chain uses TRBV6-2 or TRBV6-3 with TRBJ1-1; tentative D call: TRBD1 (5 bases). The sequences come from peripheral blood, collected on day 0 of AZD1222 vaccination. The sequence derives from an adult in good health. The CDR3 nucleotides are TGTGCCAGCAGTCGGGACCTTTTCCTCACTGAAGCTTTCTTT. It specifies CASSRDLFLTEAFF.